A single sample gave rise to the 13 T cell receptor beta chains below, sequenced in a study of T cell responses to AZD1222 COVID-19 vaccine. Libraries were prepared by immunoSEQ multiplex PCR; TCRdb keeps only in-frame clonotypes and omits some of them. The repertoire includes more than 95,000 clones, 75% to 95% of them detected once, and over 40% sits in the top ten. The sample here was peripheral blood, taken on day 0 of AZD1222 vaccination. These receptors were taken from an adult in good health.

This chain connects TRBV19 to TRBJ2-2; D is unresolved. V lost 1 base to trimming and J lost 7 bases, with 7 bases between them. The germline V gene encodes CDR1 LNHDA and CDR2 SQIVND (reference sequence). CDR3 length: 13 amino acids. The CDR3 DNA reads as TGTGCCAGTAGTATAGGAGGTGTCGGGGAGCTGTTTTTT. Translating it yields CASSIGGVGELFF.

This clone was found many times. The V gene is TRBV4-1, the J gene TRBJ2-3, with a tentative D call TRBD2 (6 bases). This CDR3 has 15 amino acids. V was cut by 1 base and J by 5 bases, with 13 bases left in between. Germline CDR1 MGHRA, CDR2 YSYEKL. CDR3 residues: CASSQVTGAGDTQYF. In DNA, the CDR3 is TGCGCCAGCAGCCAAGTCACGGGAGCGGGAGATACGCAGTATTTT.

The CDR3 loop is CASAGQDTQYF. DNA of the CDR3: TGTGCCAGCGCGGGGCAAGATACGCAGTATTTT. The chain links TRBV5-4 to TRBJ2-3, with a possible D match to TRBD2 (6 bases). The germline V and J ends were trimmed by 7 bases and 5 bases, with 8 bases remaining between them. The CDR3 has 11 residues. Germline V gives CDR1 SGHNT, CDR2 YYREEE (reference sequence).

The chain employs TRBV6-5 and TRBJ1-4; 7 bases line up with TRBD1. Germline V gene lookup returns CDR1 MNHEY and CDR2 SVGAGI. CDR3 size: 15 residues. V was clipped by 2 bases and J by 5 bases; unmatched bases: 5. CDR3 bases: TGTGCCAGCAGTTACGACACCAGGGGGAATGAAAAACTGTTTTTT. Its protein product is CASSYDTRGNEKLFF.

The genes are TRBV9 and TRBJ1-1; 8 positions agree with TRBD1. V trimming: 2 bases; J trimming: 5 bases; junction bases outside the gene matches: 5. In germline, CDR1 is SGDLS, CDR2 YYNGEE. The CDR3 length is 14 residues. The CDR3 DNA sequence: TGTGCCAGCAGCGTCAGGGGGCTCGGGACTGAAGCTTTCTTT. The encoded protein is CASSVRGLGTEAFF.

The CDR3 nucleotides are TGTGCCAGCAGCCCATCGACAGGCAGGGATTCACCCCTCCACTTT. Translating it yields CASSPSTGRDSPLHF. The genes are TRBV27 and TRBJ1-6; maybe TRBD1 (6 bases). CDR1 and CDR2 (germline): MNHEY, SMNVEV (reference sequence). With 6 bases removed from V and 8 bases from J, the gap between germline ends came to 17 bases. The CDR3 has 15 residues.

This clone was detected only once. CDR3: CASIQTGQGIYEQYF. The CDR3 bases are TGTGCCAGCATTCAAACGGGACAGGGGATCTACGAGCAGTACTTC. This sequence joins TRBV28 and TRBJ2-7; TRBD1 matches at 10 bases. Germline CDR1 MDHEN, CDR2 SYDVKM. The CDR3 contains 15 residues. Trimming removed 7 bases from V and 3 bases from J; junction bases left unmatched: 9.

The chain is built from TRBV2 and TRBJ2-7; 7 nucleotides agree with TRBD1. Trimming at V came to 5 bases and at J to 6 bases, leaving 13 bases not matched to a gene. From germline, CDR1 is SNHLY and CDR2 FYNNEI. The CDR3 is 15 amino acids. The CDR3 region is CASSYLTGMVGEQYF. DNA of the CDR3: TGTGCCAGCAGTTACTTGACAGGGATGGTCGGCGAGCAGTACTTC.

V gene TRBV11-2 combines with J gene TRBJ2-3; 9 bases line up with TRBD1. The CDR3 is 17 residues long. V trimming: 1 base; J trimming: 0 bases; junction bases outside the gene matches: 5. Germline loops: CDR1 SGHAT, CDR2 FQNNGV. The CDR3 is CASSLGRTGASTDTQYF. CDR3 bases: TGTGCCAGCAGCTTAGGCCGGACAGGGGCTAGCACAGATACGCAGTATTTT.

This clone was observed a few times. The rearrangement uses TRBV10-3 and TRBJ2-7; D may be TRBD2 (6 bases). The V and J ends lost 0 bases and 12 bases respectively, with 21 bases between them. The CDR3 loop spans 15 amino acids. Per the germline V gene, CDR1 is ENHRY and CDR2 is SYGVKD. CDR3: CAISESSGRGSAVYF. DNA of the CDR3: TGTGCCATCAGTGAGTCGAGCGGGCGGGGCAGTGCGGTGTACTTC.

This clone was counted a few times. The V gene is TRBV6-1, the J gene TRBJ2-1; 16 nucleotides line up with TRBD2. The V segment lost 4 bases and the J segment 4 bases; nucleotides outside the gene matches: 10. The CDR3 is 19 amino acids. Germline CDR1 reads MNHNS; CDR2 reads SASEGT. CDR3 sequence (DNA): TGTGCCAGCAGTGCCTCGGGACTAGCGGGAGGGCCGAGATACAATGAGCAGTTCTTC. Its protein is CASSASGLAGGPRYNEQFF.

The chain recombines TRBV7-9 with TRBJ2-5, with 9 bases identical to TRBD1. CDR1 and CDR2 (germline): SEHNR, FQNEAQ (reference sequence). The CDR3 consists of 14 residues. V lost 4 bases to trimming and J lost 5 bases; unmatched junction nucleotides: 5. CDR3 bases: TGTGCCAGCAGCTCGGGACAGGGCCGGGAGACCCAGTACTTC. It codes for CASSSGQGRETQYF.

This chain uses TRBV30 with TRBJ2-7; 8 positions match TRBD2. This CDR3 is 15 amino acids long. Losses at the gene ends were 2 bases for V and 5 bases for J; bases not matched to a gene: 11. In germline, CDR1 is GTSNPN, CDR2 SVGIG (reference sequence). The chain's CDR3 is CAWSSSGSLGDEQYF. As DNA, the CDR3 is TGTGCCTGGAGTTCCAGCGGGAGCTTAGGGGACGAGCAGTACTTC.